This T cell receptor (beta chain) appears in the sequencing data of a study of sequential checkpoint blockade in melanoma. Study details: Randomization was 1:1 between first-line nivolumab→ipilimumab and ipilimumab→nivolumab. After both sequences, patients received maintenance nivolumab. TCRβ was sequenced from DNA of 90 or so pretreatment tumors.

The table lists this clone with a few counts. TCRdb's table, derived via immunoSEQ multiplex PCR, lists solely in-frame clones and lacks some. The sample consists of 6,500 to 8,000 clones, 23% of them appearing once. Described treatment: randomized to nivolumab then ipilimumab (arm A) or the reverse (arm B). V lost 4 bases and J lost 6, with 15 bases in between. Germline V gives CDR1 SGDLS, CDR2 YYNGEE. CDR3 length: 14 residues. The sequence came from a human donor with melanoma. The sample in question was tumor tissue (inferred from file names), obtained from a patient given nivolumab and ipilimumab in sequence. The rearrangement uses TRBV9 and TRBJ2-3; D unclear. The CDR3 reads CASSPRESSDTQYF. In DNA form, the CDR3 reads TGTGCCAGCAGCCCTCGTGAGTCTTCTGATACGCAGTATTTT. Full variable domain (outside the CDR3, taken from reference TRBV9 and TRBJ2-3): DSGVTQTPKHLITATGQRVTLRCSPRSGDLSVYWYQQSLDQGLQFLIQYYNGEERAKGNILERFSAQQFPDLHSELNLSSLELGDSALYFCASSPRESSDTQYFGPGTRLTVL.